This TCR beta chain was found in a study of blood T cell repertoires in COVID-19. Overall study context: Both acute and convalescent COVID-19 samples were obtained from the United States, Italy and Spain. In each case, the material was cDNA or gDNA derived from T cells, B-cell-depleted T cells, or PBMCs.

Sequencing was performed with immunoSEQ multiplex PCR; in TCRdb, only in-frame clones are kept and a portion is missing. The sample yields hundreds of thousands of clones, 88% seen once. This clonotype was obtained from a woman between 50 and 59 years old who had recovered from COVID-19. Source material: PBMCs or T cells enriched from blood (not recorded which).

The DNA of the CDR3 is TGTGCCACCAGTGGGCAGACAAGCACAGATACGCAGTATTTT. This sequence encodes CATSGQTSTDTQYF. The chain recombines TRBV24-1 with TRBJ2-3; D remains unclear. Trimming stripped 5 bases from V and 0 bases from J, with 8 bases between. From germline, CDR1 is KGHDR and CDR2 SFDVKD. This CDR3 comprises 14 residues.